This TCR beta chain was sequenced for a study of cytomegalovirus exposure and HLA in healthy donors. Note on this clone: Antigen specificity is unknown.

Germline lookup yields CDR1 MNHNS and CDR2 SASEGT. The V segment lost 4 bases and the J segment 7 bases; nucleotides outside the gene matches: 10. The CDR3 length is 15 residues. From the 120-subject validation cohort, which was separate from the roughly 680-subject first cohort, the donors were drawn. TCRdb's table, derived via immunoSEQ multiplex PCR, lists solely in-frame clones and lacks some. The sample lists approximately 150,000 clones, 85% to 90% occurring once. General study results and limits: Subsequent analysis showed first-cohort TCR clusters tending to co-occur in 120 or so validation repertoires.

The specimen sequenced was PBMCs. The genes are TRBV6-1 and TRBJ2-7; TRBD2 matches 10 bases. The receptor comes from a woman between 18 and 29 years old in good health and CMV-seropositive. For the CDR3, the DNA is TGTGCCAGCAGTGCTCCAGCGGGAGGGCCGGGGGAGCAGTACTTC. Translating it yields CASSAPAGGPGEQYF.